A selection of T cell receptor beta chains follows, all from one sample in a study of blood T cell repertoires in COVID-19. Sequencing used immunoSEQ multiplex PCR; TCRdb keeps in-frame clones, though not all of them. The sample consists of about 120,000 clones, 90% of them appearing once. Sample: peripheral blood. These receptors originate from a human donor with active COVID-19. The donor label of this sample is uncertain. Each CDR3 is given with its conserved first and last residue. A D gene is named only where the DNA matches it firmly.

CDR3 DNA: TGCGCCAGCAGTGACCAGGGGCTATCTGAAGCTTTCTTT
CDR3 protein: CASSDQGLSEAFF
D gene: -
V gene: TRBV10-1
J gene: TRBJ1-1

CDR3 DNA: TGTGCCAGCAGCTTGAGGGACAGATACAATGAGCAGTTCTTC
CDR3 protein: CASSLRDRYNEQFF
D gene: TRBD1
V gene: TRBV5-8
J gene: TRBJ2-1

CDR3 DNA: TGTGCCAGCAGCCCCCAAGGGGGAACCGGGGAGCTGTTTTTT
CDR3 protein: CASSPQGGTGELFF
D gene: -
V gene: TRBV7-9
J gene: TRBJ2-2

CDR3 DNA: TGTGCCAGTAGTATAGGTGTCGGCAGGGATGGCTACACCTTC
CDR3 protein: CASSIGVGRDGYTF
D gene: -
V gene: TRBV19
J gene: TRBJ1-2

CDR3 DNA: TGTGCCAGCAGCACAGGACGCGGATTGGTGCAGTTCTTC
CDR3 protein: CASSTGRGLVQFF
D gene: -
V gene: TRBV11-2
J gene: TRBJ2-1

CDR3 DNA: TGTGCCAGCAGTCCCAACCCCGGGACATTGTATGGCTACACCTTC
CDR3 protein: CASSPNPGTLYGYTF
D gene: -
V gene: TRBV2
J gene: TRBJ1-2

CDR3 DNA: TGTGCCAGTAAGGCCAACAGGGGGAGGAAAGAAAAACTGTTTTTT
CDR3 protein: CASKANRGRKEKLFF
D gene: TRBD1
V gene: TRBV19
J gene: TRBJ1-4

CDR3 DNA: TGCGCCAGCGCCCCGGGACAGGGGGCCTCCAAGCAGTACTTC
CDR3 protein: CASAPGQGASKQYF
D gene: TRBD1
V gene: TRBV5-1
J gene: TRBJ2-7

CDR3 DNA: TGTGCCAGCAGTTACTCGGGGGCAAGAGCTCAGCCCCAGCATTTT
CDR3 protein: CASSYSGARAQPQHF
D gene: -
V gene: TRBV6-2/TRBV6-3
J gene: TRBJ1-5

CDR3 DNA: TGTGCCAGCAGCTACTTAGCGTCCCCGTACGAGCAGTACTTC
CDR3 protein: CASSYLASPYEQYF
D gene: -
V gene: TRBV5-5
J gene: TRBJ2-7